What follows are 18 T cell receptor beta chains derived from one specimen sequenced in a study of T cells after yellow fever vaccination. TCRdb reprocessed the 5' RACE reads with MiXCR, giving one entry per CDR3 protein. The data show 200,000 to 250,000 distinct CDR3 sequences, 3% to 4% seen once. This specimen was CD4+ T cells sorted from PBMCs, taken 10 days after the yellow fever booster vaccination. The origin of the receptors is a man between 18 and 35 years old who received the YFV17D yellow fever vaccine.

This clonotype was counted a few times. V usage is TRBV2 and J usage is TRBJ2-3; D may be TRBD2 (7 bases). The V and J ends lost 7 bases and 2 bases respectively, with 13 bases between them. Germline lookup yields CDR1 SNHLY and CDR2 FYNNEI. The CDR3 length is 14 residues. This chain's CDR3 is CASIVGGPTDTQYF. CDR3 DNA sequence: TGTGCCAGCATAGTGGGGGGGCCCACAGATACGCAGTATTTT.

This clonotype was seen ten or more times. This chain links TRBV4-2 with TRBJ1-4, with D possibly matching TRBD1 (6 bases). Trimming shortened V by 1 base and J by 0 bases, and 18 bases separated the two germline ends. Germline V gene data show CDR1 as LGHNA and CDR2 as YNFKEQ. CDR3 length: 19 amino acids. The DNA of the CDR3 is TGTGCCAGCAGCCAAGGTGGGACATCACAAACGTCAACTAATGAAAAACTGTTTTTT. This gives the protein CASSQGGTSQTSTNEKLFF.

The rearrangement uses TRBV27 and TRBJ2-3; TRBD1 might be the D (7 bases). The length of the CDR3 is 16 residues. Trimming removed 4 bases at V and 1 base at J, with 15 bases between. Germline V gene lookup returns CDR1 MNHEY and CDR2 SMNVEV (reference sequence). The CDR3 nucleotides are TGTGCCAGCAGTTCTTTCCAGGGGGAGGGCACAGATACGCAGTATTTT. It codes for CASSSFQGEGTDTQYF.

The chain carries TRBV7-2 and TRBJ1-1; D possibly corresponds to TRBD1 (5 bases). In germline, CDR1 is SGHTA, CDR2 FQGNSA. The CDR3 consists of 15 residues. V lost 5 bases and J lost 0, with 13 bases in between. The CDR3 protein is CASSGISDMNTEAFF. CDR3 DNA sequence: TGTGCCAGCAGCGGAATATCGGACATGAACACTGAAGCTTTCTTT.

This clonotype was counted a few times. The chain recombines TRBV7-9 with TRBJ1-2, with D unclear. V was shortened by 1 base and J by 6 bases, with 15 bases between the two germline ends. The germline gives CDR1 SEHNR, CDR2 FQNEAQ (reference sequence). CDR3 length equals 15 residues. CDR3 coding DNA: TGTGCCAGCAGCTTAGGGGTTTCGAGGGCGGATGGCTACACCTTC. Protein product: CASSLGVSRADGYTF.

This clonotype was detected a few times. This sequence joins TRBV5-1 and TRBJ2-2; maybe TRBD1 (6 bases). This CDR3 spans 15 amino acids. Trimming left V 0 bases short and J 4 bases short, with 10 bases between. Germline CDR1 SGHRS, CDR2 YFSETQ. The chain's CDR3 is CASSLDRVITGELFF. As DNA, the CDR3 is TGCGCCAGCAGCTTGGACAGGGTTATCACCGGGGAGCTGTTTTTT.

At least ten counts were recorded for this clonotype. The chain has TRBV6-6 and TRBJ2-2; 9 bases align to TRBD1. The V gene end was trimmed by 7 bases and the J gene end by 4 bases; junction bases not matched to a gene: 10. The CDR3 totals 16 residues. CDR1 and CDR2 from the germline V gene are MNHNY and SVGAGI (reference sequence). Here the CDR3 reads CASTTPGQGSTGELFF. The CDR3 DNA reads as TGTGCCAGCACTACTCCGGGACAGGGCTCCACCGGGGAGCTGTTTTTT.

The chain recombines TRBV5-4 with TRBJ2-5, with 7 positions matching TRBD2. Per the germline V gene, CDR1 is SGHNT and CDR2 is YYREEE (reference sequence). V dropped 4 bases and J dropped 5; count of bases not matched to a gene: 11. The CDR3 is 15 residues long. CDR3 DNA: TGTGCCAGCAGCACCCAAGGACTAGGTCGGGAGACCCAGTACTTC. Its translation is CASSTQGLGRETQYF. Filled out from reference TRBV5-4 and TRBJ2-5, the complete variable domain reads ETGVTQSPTHLIKTRGQQVTLRCSSQSGHNTVSWYQQALGQGPQFIFQYYREEENGRGNFPPRFSGLQFPNYSSELNVNALELDDSALYLCASSTQGLGRETQYFGPGTRLLVL.

This sequence joins TRBV6-2 or TRBV6-3 and TRBJ2-1; D is ambiguous. CDR1 is MNHEY, CDR2 SVGEGT, per germline. V was pared by 5 bases and J by 5 bases, with 7 bases between. CDR3 length: 12 amino acids. As DNA, the CDR3 is TGTGCCAGCAGTGGAAACGACAATGAGCAGTTCTTC. It specifies CASSGNDNEQFF.

This clonotype has only a few counts. The chain couples TRBV10-2 to TRBJ2-3; a weak D match, TRBD2 (5 bases). Deletions cut 0 bases from V and 5 bases from J, with 12 bases between. Germline V CDR1 and CDR2: WSHSY, SAAADI. The CDR3 is made up of 15 amino acids. The CDR3 bases are TGCGCCAGCAGTGAGTCGTGGAAGCGGCAAGATACGCAGTATTTT. Its protein is CASSESWKRQDTQYF.

This chain connects TRBV3-1 to TRBJ2-3; D is unclear. Per the germline V gene, CDR1 is LGHDT and CDR2 is YNNKEL (reference sequence). The CDR3 sequence is 13 residues long. V was clipped by 7 bases and J by 1 base, with 9 bases between them. The CDR3 reads CASTPFGTDTQYF. CDR3 DNA sequence: TGTGCCAGCACCCCCTTCGGCACAGATACGCAGTATTTT.

The gene calls are TRBV9 and TRBJ2-1, with TRBD2 identical over 9 bases. V trimming: 3 bases; J trimming: 7 bases; junction bases outside the gene matches: 8. From germline, CDR1 is SGDLS and CDR2 YYNGEE. The CDR3 totals 15 residues. The CDR3 is CASSGRRGGGNEQFF. The CDR3 DNA sequence: TGTGCCAGCAGCGGCAGGCGGGGGGGCGGAAATGAGCAGTTCTTC.

This clonotype came up many times. The chain employs TRBV6-2 or TRBV6-3 and TRBJ2-5; D is ambiguous. The V and J ends lost 2 bases and 4 bases respectively, with 5 bases between them. The CDR3 length is 12 residues. CDR1 is MNHEY, CDR2 SVGEGT, per germline. CDR3: CASSYPGETQYF. The CDR3 DNA reads as TGTGCCAGCAGTTACCCCGGAGAGACCCAGTACTTC.

The table lists this clonotype with a few counts. The chain combines TRBV5-1 with TRBJ2-2, with 9 bases matching TRBD2. V was clipped by 4 bases and J by 0 bases; unmatched bases: 4. This CDR3 is built from 16 residues. Germline-derived CDR1 and CDR2 are SGHRS and YFSETQ. CDR3 sequence reads: CASSLSGGTNTGELFF. The CDR3 nucleotides read TGCGCCAGCAGCCTTAGCGGGGGCACGAACACCGGGGAGCTGTTTTTT.

This clonotype showed up many times. The chain uses TRBV4-3 and TRBJ1-4; D is unclear. Germline values: CDR1 LGHNA, CDR2 YSLEER. The CDR3 extends over 15 amino acids. The V end was cut by 4 bases, the J end by 3 bases, with 12 bases between. The DNA of the CDR3 is TGCGCCAGCAGCCTGCAGCCTTACTCTAATGAAAAACTGTTTTTT. It specifies CASSLQPYSNEKLFF.

The table lists this clonotype with a few counts. In nucleotides, the CDR3 is TGCGCCAGCAGCTTGGAAACCCCGATACATTCCCTCCACTTT. Translated, it gives CASSLETPIHSLHF. The chain links TRBV5-1 to TRBJ1-6; no clear D. Trimming pared 0 bases from V and 14 bases from J, leaving 15 bases between. CDR3 length: 14 amino acids. Germline CDR1 reads SGHRS; CDR2 reads YFSETQ.

This clonotype was detected ten times or more. This chain uses TRBV5-1 with TRBJ2-7, with 7 bases matching TRBD1. The trim removed 4 bases at V and 2 bases at J, leaving 9 bases unmatched. This CDR3 contains 15 residues. Germline V gives CDR1 SGHRS, CDR2 YFSETQ. CDR3 sequence reads: CASSHGTADTYEQYF. The CDR3 DNA reads as TGCGCCAGCAGCCATGGGACAGCGGATACCTACGAGCAGTACTTC.

This clonotype has just a few counts. The V and J genes are TRBV5-1 and TRBJ2-6, with D hard to call. This CDR3 region has 15 residues. Germline CDR1 and CDR2: SGHRS and YFSETQ. V gave up 2 bases and J gave up 0 bases, with 6 bases separating them. The CDR3 loop is CASSFQPSGANVLTF. Here the CDR3 DNA reads TGCGCCAGCAGCTTCCAGCCCTCTGGGGCCAACGTCCTGACTTTC.